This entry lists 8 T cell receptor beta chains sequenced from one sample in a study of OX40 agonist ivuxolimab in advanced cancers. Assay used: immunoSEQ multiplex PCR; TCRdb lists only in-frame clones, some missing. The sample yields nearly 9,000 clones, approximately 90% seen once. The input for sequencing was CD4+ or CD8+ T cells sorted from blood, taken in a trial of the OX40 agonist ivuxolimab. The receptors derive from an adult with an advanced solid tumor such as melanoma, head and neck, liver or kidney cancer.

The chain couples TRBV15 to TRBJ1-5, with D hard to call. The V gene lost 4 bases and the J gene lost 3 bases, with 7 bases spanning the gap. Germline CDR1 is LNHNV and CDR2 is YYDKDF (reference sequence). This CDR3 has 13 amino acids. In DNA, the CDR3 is TGTGCCACCAGCATGGATCTCAATCAGCCCCAGCATTTT. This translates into CATSMDLNQPQHF.

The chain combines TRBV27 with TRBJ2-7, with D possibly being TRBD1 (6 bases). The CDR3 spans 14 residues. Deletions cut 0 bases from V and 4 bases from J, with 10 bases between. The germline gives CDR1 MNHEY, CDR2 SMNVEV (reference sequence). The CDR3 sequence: CASSLSGTSYEQYF. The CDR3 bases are TGTGCCAGCAGTTTATCCGGGACAAGTTACGAGCAGTACTTC.

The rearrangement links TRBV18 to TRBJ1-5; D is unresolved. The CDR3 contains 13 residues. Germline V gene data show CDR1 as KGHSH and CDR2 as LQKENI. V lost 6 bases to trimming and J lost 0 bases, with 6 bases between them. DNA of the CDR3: TGTGCCAGCTCGTTGGGTAGCAATCAGCCCCAGCATTTT. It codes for CASSLGSNQPQHF.

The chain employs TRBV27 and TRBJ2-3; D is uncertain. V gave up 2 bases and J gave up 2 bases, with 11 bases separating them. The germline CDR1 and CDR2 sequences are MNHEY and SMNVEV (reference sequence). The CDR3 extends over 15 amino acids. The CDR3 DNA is TGTGCCAGCAGTTTAGTCCCCCAGAACACAGATACGCAGTATTTT. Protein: CASSLVPQNTDTQYF.

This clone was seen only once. CDR3 sequence: CASSTMNGGVSTDTQYF. In DNA form, the CDR3 reads TGTGCCAGCAGCACAATGAATGGCGGGGTAAGCACAGATACGCAGTATTTT. The chain joins TRBV9 to TRBJ2-3; a possible D gene is TRBD2 (6 bases). There are 17 residues in the CDR3. V lost 4 bases and J lost 0, with 18 bases in between. Per the germline V gene, CDR1 is SGDLS and CDR2 is YYNGEE.

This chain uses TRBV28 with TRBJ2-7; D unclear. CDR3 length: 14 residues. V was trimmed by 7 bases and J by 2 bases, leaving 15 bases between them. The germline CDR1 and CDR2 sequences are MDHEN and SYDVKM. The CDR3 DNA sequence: TGTGCCAGCACCTTTCATACCGCCGCCTACGAGCAGTACTTC. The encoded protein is CASTFHTAAYEQYF.

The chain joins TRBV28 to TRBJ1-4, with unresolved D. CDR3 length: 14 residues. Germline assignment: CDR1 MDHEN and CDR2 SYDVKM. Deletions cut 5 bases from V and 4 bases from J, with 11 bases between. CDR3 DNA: TGTGCCAGCAGTCTTCGAGTTGTTAATGAAAAACTGTTTTTT. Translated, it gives CASSLRVVNEKLFF. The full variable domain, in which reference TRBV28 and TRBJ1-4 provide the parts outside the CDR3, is DVKVTQSSRYLVKRTGEKVFLECVQDMDHENMFWYRQDPGLGLRLIYFSYDVKMKEKGDIPEGYSVSREKKERFSLILESASTNQTSMYLCASSLRVVNEKLFFGSGTQLSVL.

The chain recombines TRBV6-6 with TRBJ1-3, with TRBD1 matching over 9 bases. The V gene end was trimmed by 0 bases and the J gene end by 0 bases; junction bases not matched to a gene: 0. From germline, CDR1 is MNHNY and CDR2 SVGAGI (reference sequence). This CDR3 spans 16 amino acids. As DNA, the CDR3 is TGTGCCAGCAGTTACTCGACAGGGGGCTCTGGAAACACCATATATTTT. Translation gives CASSYSTGGSGNTIYF.